These 6 T cell receptor beta chains were sequenced from one sample in a study of T cell responses to AZD1222 COVID-19 vaccine. Clones were sequenced by immunoSEQ multiplex PCR, and TCRdb holds only the in-frame ones, with some missing. The sample lists tens of thousands of clones, over 75% occurring once. The material sequenced was peripheral blood, taken 28 days after the second AZD1222 dose. These receptors were collected from an adult who received the AZD1222 COVID-19 vaccine.

This clone was seen just once. The chain links TRBV19 to TRBJ1-6; a weak D match, TRBD1 (6 bases). V was shortened by 2 bases and J by 11 bases, with 16 bases between the two germline ends. The CDR3 totals 15 residues. The V gene's germline CDR1 is LNHDA and CDR2 SQIVND (reference sequence). The CDR3, as DNA: TGTGCCAGTAGTATAAGGGGGGCGAAAGGTCCACCCCTCCACTTT. Its protein is CASSIRGAKGPPLHF.

V gene TRBV28 combines with J gene TRBJ2-1; D remains unclear. V was cut by 7 bases and J by 2 bases, with 18 bases left in between. This CDR3 region has 16 residues. Germline V CDR1 and CDR2: MDHEN, SYDVKM. CDR3 DNA sequence: TGTGCCAGCACCCAATCGTCGGTTCAGCCCTACAATGAGCAGTTCTTC. This sequence encodes CASTQSSVQPYNEQFF.

The V call is TRBV7-9, the J call TRBJ2-3; D is ambiguous. This CDR3 has 14 amino acids. Germline V gives CDR1 SEHNR, CDR2 FQNEAQ (reference sequence). Trimming removed 0 bases from V and 2 bases from J, with 6 bases in between. CDR3 in amino acids: CASSLAGSTDTQYF. The CDR3 bases are TGTGCCAGCAGCTTAGCGGGTTCCACAGATACGCAGTATTTT.

In nucleotides, the CDR3 is TGTGCCAGCAGACGACTAGGTCGGGAGACCCAGTACTTC. Protein sequence: CASRRLGRETQYF. This rearrangement joins TRBV5-4 to TRBJ2-5; perhaps TRBD2 as D (6 bases). The germline CDR1 and CDR2 sequences are SGHNT and YYREEE (reference sequence). The CDR3 runs to 13 residues. The V end was cut by 5 bases, the J end by 5 bases, with 13 bases between. The variable domain in full, completed from reference TRBV5-4 and TRBJ2-5, reads ETGVTQSPTHLIKTRGQQVTLRCSSQSGHNTVSWYQQALGQGPQFIFQYYREEENGRGNFPPRFSGLQFPNYSSELNVNALELDDSALYLCASRRLGRETQYFGPGTRLLVL.

As to this clone: The junction departs from germline at one end; a sequencing error may be responsible. The chain has TRBV6-2 or TRBV6-3 and TRBJ2-1, with unresolved D. CDR1 and CDR2 (germline): MNHEY, SVGEGT. This CDR3 region has 12 residues. The CDR3 here is CASSYSNNEQFF. The CDR3 DNA is TGTGCCAGCAGTTACTCCAACAATGAGCAGTTCTTC.

The chain couples TRBV6-5 to TRBJ2-1, with 10 bases fitting TRBD2. CDR3 length: 15 residues. J was trimmed by 7 bases and V by 6 bases; bases with no gene match: 9. Germline assignment: CDR1 MNHEY and CDR2 SVGAGI. The CDR3 sequence is CASSSSGGAWNEQFF. The CDR3 DNA sequence: TGTGCCAGCAGCTCCAGCGGGGGGGCCTGGAATGAGCAGTTCTTC.